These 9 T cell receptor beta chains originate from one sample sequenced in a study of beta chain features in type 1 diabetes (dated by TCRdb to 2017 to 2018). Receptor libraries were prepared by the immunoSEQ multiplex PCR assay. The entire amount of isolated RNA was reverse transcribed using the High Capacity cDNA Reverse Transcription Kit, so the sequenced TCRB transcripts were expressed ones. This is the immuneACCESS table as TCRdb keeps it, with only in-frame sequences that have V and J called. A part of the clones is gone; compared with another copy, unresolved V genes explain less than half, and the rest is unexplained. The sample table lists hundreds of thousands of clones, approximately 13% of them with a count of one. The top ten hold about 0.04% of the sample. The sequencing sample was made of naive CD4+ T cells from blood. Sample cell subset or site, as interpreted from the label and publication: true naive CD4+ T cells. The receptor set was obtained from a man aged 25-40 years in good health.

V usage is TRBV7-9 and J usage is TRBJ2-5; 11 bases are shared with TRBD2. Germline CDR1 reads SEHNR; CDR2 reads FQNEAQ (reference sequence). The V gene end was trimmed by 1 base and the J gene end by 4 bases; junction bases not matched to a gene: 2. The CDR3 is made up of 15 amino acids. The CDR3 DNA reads TGTGCCAGCAGCTTAGAAGGGACTAGCGGAGAGACCCAGTACTTC. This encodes CASSLEGTSGETQYF.

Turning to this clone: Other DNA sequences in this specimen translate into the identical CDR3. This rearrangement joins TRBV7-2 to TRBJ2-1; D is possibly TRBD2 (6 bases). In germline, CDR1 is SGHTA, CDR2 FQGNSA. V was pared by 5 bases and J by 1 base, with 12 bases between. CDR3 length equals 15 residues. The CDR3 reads CASSPDRGSYNEQFF. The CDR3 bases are TGTGCCAGCAGCCCAGACCGGGGGTCCTACAATGAGCAGTTCTTC. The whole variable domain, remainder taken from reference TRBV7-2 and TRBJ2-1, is GAGVSQSPSNKVTEKGKDVELRCDPISGHTALYWYRQSLGQGLEFLIYFQGNSAPDKSGLPSDRFSAERTGGSVSTLTIQRTQQEDSAVYLCASSPDRGSYNEQFFGPGTRLTVL.

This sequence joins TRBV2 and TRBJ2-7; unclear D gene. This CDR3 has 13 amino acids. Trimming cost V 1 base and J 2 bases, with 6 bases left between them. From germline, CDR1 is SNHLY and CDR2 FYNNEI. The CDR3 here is CASSEDGPYEQYV. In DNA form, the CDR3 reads TGTGCCAGCAGTGAAGACGGTCCCTACGAGCAGTACGTC.

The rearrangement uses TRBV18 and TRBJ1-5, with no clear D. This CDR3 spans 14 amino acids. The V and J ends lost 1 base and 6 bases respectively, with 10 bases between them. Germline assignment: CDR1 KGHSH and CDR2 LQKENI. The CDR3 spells CASSPRQTSQPQHF. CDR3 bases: TGTGCCAGCTCACCACGGCAGACAAGTCAGCCCCAGCATTTT.

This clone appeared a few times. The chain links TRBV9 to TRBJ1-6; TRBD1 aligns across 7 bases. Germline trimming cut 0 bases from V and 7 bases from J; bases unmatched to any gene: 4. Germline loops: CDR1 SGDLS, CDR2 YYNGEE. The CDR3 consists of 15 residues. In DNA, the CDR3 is TGTGCCAGCAGCGTAGGGGTAGGGGGCAATTCACCCCTCCACTTT. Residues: CASSVGVGGNSPLHF.

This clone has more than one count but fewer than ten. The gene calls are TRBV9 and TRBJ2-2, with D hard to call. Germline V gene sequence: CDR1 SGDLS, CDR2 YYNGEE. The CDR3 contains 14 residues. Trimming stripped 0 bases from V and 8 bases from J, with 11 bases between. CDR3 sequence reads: CASSVAQVGGELFF. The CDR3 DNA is TGTGCCAGCAGCGTAGCTCAAGTAGGGGGGGAGCTGTTTTTT.

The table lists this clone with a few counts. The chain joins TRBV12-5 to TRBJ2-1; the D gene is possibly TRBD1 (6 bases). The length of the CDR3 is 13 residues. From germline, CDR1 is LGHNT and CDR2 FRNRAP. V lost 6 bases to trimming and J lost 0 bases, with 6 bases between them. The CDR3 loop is CASGGGSYNEQFF. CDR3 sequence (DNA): TGTGCTAGTGGAGGGGGCTCCTACAATGAGCAGTTCTTC.

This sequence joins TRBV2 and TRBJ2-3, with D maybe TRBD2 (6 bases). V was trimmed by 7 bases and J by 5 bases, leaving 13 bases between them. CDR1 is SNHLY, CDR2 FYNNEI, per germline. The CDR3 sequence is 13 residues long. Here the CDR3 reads CASNSGELDTQYF. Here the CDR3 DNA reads TGTGCCAGCAACTCGGGGGAGTTAGATACGCAGTATTTT. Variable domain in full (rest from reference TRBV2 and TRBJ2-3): EPEVTQTPSHQVTQMGQEVILRCVPISNHLYFYWYRQILGQKVEFLVSFYNNEISEKSEIFDDQFSVERPDGSNFTLKIRSTKLEDSAMYFCASNSGELDTQYFGPGTRLTVL.

CDR3 sequence: CASSEVLASTDTQYF. In nucleotides, the CDR3 is TGTGCCAGCAGTGAAGTCTTGGCGAGCACAGATACGCAGTATTTT. The chain carries TRBV2 and TRBJ2-3; D uncertain. Germline-derived CDR1 and CDR2 are SNHLY and FYNNEI. This CDR3 has 15 residues. The ends were cut back, 1 base at V and 0 bases at J, with 8 bases in the middle.